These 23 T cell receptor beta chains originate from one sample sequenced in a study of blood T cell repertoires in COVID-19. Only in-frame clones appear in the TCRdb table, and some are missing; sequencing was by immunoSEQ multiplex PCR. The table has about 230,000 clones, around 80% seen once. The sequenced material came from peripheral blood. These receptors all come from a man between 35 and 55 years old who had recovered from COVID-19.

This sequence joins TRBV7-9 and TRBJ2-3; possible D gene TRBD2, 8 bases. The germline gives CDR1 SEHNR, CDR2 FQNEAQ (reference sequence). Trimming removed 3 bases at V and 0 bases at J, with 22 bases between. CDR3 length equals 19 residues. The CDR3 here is CASSFRGSFSGVSTDTQYF. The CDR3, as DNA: TGTGCCAGCAGCTTCAGGGGGTCATTTAGCGGGGTTAGCACAGATACGCAGTATTTT.

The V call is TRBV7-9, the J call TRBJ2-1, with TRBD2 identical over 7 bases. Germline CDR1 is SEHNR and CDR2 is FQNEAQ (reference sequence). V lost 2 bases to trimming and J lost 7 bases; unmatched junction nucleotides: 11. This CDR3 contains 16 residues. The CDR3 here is CASSLSRAGNRNEQFF. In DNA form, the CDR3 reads TGTGCCAGCAGCTTAAGTCGAGCGGGAAATCGGAATGAGCAGTTCTTC.

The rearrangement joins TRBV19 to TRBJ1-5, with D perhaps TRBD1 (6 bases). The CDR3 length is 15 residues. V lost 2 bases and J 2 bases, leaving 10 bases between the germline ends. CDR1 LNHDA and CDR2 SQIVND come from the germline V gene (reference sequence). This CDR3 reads CASSILGGGNQPQHF. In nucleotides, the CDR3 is TGTGCCAGTAGTATACTAGGGGGGGGCAATCAGCCCCAGCATTTT.

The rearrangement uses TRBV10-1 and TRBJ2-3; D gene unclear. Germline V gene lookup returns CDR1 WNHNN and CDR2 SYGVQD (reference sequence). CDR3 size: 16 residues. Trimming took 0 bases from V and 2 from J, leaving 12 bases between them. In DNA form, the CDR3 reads TGCGCCAGCAGTGAGTCTCAAGCGTTTACCACAGATACGCAGTATTTT. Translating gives CASSESQAFTTDTQYF.

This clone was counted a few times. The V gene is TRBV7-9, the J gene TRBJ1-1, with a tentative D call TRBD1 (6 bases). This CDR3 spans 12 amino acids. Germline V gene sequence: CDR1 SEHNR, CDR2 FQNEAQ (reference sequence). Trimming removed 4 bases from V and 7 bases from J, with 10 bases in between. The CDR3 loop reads CASSYGQLEAFF. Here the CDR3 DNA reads TGTGCCAGCAGCTACGGACAGCTTGAAGCTTTCTTT.

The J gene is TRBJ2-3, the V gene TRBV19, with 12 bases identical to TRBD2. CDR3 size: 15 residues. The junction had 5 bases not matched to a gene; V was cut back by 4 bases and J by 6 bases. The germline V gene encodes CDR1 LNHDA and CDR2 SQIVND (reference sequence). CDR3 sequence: CASSRTSGISDTQYF. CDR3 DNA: TGTGCCAGTAGTAGGACTAGCGGGATATCGGATACGCAGTATTTT.

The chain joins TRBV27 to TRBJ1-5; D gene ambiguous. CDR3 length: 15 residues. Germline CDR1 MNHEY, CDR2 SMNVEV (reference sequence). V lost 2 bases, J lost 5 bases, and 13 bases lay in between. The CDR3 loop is CASSLGSPGHQPQHF. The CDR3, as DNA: TGTGCCAGCAGTTTAGGGAGTCCCGGCCATCAGCCCCAGCATTTT.

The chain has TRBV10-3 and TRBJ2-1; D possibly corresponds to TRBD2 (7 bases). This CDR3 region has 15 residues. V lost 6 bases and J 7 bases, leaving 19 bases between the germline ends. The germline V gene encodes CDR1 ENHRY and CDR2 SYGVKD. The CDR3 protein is CAISRDGGQLNEQFF. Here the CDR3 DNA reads TGTGCCATCAGCCGGGACGGGGGGCAACTTAATGAGCAGTTCTTC.

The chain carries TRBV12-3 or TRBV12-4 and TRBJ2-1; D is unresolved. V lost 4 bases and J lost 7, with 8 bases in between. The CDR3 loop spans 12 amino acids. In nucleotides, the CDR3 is TGTGCCAGCAGTTCCCGTCGTAATGAGCAGTTCTTC. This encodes CASSSRRNEQFF.

CDR3 in DNA: TGTGCCATCAGCACCCAGGAGCGGGGTGAAAAACTGTTTTTT. As protein: CAISTQERGEKLFF. The rearrangement uses TRBV10-3 and TRBJ1-4; D gene uncertain. The ends were cut back, 6 bases at V and 7 bases at J, with 15 bases in the middle. The CDR3 sequence is 14 residues long. Germline CDR1 and CDR2: ENHRY and SYGVKD.

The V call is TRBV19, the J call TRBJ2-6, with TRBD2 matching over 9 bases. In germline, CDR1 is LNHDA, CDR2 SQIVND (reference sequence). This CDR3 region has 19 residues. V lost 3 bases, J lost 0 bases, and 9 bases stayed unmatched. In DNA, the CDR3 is TGTGCCAGTAGTATTCGCGGGGGGGCTCCCTTCTCTGGGGCCAACGTCCTGACTTTC. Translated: CASSIRGGAPFSGANVLTF. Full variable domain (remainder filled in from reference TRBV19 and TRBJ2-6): DGGITQSPKYLFRKEGQNVTLSCEQNLNHDAMYWYRQDPGQGLRLIYYSQIVNDFQKGDIAEGYSVSREKKESFPLTVTSAQKNPTAFYLCASSIRGGAPFSGANVLTFGAGSRLTVL.

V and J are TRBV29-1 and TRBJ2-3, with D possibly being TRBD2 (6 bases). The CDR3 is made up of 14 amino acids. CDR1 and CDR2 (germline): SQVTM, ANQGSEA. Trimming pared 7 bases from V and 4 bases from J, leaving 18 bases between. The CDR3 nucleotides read TGCAGCGCGCCCCCAGGCGGGACCGCAGATACGCAGTATTTT. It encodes CSAPPGGTADTQYF.

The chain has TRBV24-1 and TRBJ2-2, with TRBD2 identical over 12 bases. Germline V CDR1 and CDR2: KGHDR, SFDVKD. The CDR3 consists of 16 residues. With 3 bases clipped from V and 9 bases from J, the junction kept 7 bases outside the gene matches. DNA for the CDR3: TGTGCCACCAGTGATGGGACTAGCGGGCCGGCGAGGGAGCTGTTTTTT. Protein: CATSDGTSGPARELFF.

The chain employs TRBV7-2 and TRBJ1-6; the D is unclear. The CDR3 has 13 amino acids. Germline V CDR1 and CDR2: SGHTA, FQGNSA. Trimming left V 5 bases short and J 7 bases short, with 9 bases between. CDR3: CASSPGLNSPLHF. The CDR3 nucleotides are TGTGCCAGCAGCCCGGGTCTAAATTCACCCCTCCACTTT.

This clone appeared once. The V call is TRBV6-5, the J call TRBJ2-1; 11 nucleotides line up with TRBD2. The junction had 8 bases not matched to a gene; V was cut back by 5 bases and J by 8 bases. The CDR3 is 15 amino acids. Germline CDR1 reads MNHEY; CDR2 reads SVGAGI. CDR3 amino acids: CASSTTSGRLYEQFF. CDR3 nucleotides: TGTGCCAGCAGTACCACTAGCGGGAGATTGTATGAGCAGTTCTTC.

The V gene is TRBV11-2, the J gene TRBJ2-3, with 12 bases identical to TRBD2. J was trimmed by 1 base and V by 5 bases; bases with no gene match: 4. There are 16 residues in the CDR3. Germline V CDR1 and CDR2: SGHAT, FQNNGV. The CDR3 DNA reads TGTGCCAGCAGCCCGCGACTAGCGGGAGGCACAGATACGCAGTATTTT. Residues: CASSPRLAGGTDTQYF.

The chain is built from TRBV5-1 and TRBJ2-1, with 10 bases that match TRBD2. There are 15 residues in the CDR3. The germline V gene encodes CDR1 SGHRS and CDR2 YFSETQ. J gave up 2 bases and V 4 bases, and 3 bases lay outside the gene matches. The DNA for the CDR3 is TGCGCCAGCAGCACCGGGACTAGCGCCTACAATGAGCAGTTCTTC. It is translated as CASSTGTSAYNEQFF. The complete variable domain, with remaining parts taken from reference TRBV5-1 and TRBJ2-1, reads KAGVTQTPRYLIKTRGQQVTLSCSPISGHRSVSWYQQTPGQGLQFLFEYFSETQRNKGNFPGRFSGRQFSNSRSEMNVSTLELGDSALYLCASSTGTSAYNEQFFGPGTRLTVL.

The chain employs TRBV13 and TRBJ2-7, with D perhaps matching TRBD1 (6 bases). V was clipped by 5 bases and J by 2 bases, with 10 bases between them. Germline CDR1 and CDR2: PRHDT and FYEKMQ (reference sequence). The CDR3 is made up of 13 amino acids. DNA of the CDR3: TGTGCCAGCAGCCCCTGGGACACCTACGAGCAGTACTTC. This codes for CASSPWDTYEQYF.

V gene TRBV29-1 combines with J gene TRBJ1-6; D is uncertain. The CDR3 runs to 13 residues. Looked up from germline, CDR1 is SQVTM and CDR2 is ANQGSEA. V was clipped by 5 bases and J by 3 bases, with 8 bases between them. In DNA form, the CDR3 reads TGCAGCGTTCTGGCAGGCTATAATTCACCCCTCCACTTT. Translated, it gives CSVLAGYNSPLHF.

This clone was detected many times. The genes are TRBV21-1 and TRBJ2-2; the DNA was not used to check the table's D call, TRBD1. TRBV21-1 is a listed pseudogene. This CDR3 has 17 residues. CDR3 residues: CASSTHDGDRGTGELFF. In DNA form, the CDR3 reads TGTGCCAGCAGCACGCACGACGGGGACAGGGGAACCGGGGAGCTGTTTTTT.

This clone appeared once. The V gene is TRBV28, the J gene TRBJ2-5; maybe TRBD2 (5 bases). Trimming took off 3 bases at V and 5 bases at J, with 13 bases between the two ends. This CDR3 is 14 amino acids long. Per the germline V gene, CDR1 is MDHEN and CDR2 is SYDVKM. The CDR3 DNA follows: TGTGCCAGCAGTTTGGCCGGACTGCCGGAGACCCAGTACTTC. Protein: CASSLAGLPETQYF.

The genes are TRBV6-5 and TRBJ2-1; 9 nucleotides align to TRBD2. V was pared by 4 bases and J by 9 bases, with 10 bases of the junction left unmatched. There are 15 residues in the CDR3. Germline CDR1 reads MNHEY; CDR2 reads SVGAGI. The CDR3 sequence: CASSLIAGAGGEQFF. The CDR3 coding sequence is TGTGCCAGCAGTTTGATAGCGGGAGCGGGGGGTGAGCAGTTCTTC.

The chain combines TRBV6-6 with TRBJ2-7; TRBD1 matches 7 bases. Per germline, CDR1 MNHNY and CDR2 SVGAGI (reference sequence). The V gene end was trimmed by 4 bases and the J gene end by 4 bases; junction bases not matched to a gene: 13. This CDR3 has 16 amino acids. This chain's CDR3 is CASSSLQGTSGYEQYF. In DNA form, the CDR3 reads TGTGCCAGCAGTTCCCTACAGGGGACATCGGGGTACGAGCAGTACTTC.